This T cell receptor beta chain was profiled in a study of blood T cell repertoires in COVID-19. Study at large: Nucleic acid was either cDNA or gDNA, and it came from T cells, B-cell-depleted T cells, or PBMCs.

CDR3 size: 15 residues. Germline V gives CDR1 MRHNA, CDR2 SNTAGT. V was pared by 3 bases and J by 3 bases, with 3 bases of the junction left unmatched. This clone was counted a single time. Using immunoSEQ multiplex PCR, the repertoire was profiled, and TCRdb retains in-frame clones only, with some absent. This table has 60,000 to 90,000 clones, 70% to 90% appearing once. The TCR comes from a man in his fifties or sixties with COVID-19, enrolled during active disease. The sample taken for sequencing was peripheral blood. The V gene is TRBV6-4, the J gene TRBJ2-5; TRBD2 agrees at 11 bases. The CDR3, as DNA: TGTGCCAGCAGTGAAGTAGCGGGAGGGAAAGAGACCCAGTACTTC. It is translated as CASSEVAGGKETQYF.